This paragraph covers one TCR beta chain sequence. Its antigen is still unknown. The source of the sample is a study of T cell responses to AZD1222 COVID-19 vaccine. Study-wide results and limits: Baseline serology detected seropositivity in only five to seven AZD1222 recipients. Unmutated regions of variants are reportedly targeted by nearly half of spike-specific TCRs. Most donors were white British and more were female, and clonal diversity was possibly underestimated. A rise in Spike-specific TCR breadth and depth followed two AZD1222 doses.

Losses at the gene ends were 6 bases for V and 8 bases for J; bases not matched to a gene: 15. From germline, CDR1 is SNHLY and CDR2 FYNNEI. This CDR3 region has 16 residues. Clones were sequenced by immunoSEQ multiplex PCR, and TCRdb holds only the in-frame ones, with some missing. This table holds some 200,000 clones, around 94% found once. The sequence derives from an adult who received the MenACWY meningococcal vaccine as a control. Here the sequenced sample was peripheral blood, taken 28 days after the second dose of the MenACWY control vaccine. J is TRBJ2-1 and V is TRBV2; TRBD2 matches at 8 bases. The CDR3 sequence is CASRREPAGVIHEQFF. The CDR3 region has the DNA TGTGCCAGCAGAAGAGAGCCAGCGGGAGTGATCCATGAGCAGTTCTTC.